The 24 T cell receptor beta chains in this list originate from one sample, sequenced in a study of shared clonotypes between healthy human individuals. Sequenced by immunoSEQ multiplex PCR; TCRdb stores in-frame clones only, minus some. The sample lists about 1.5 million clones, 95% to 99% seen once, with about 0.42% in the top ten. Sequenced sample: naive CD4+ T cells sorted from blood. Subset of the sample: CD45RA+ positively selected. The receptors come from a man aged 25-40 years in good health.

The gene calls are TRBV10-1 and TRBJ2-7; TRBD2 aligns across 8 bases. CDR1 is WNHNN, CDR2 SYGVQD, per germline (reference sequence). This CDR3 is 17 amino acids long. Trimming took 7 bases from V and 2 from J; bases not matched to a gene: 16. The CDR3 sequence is CASKDRTSPPLAYEQYF. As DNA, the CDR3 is TGCGCCAGCAAAGACAGGACTAGCCCCCCCCTTGCCTACGAGCAGTACTTC.

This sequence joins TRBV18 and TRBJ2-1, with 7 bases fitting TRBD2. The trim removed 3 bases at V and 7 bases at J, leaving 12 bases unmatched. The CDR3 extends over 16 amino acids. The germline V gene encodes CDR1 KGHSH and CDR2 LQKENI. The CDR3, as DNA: TGTGCCAGCTCACCCTTGGGGGGGAGGGCCATTAATGAGCAGTTCTTC. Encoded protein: CASSPLGGRAINEQFF.

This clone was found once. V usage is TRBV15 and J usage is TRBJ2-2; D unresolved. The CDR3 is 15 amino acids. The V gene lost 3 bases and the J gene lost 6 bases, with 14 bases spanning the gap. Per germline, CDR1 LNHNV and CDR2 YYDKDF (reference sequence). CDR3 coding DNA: TGTGCCACCAGCAGGGAACCTCTAGTACCCGGGGAGCTGTTTTTT. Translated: CATSREPLVPGELFF.

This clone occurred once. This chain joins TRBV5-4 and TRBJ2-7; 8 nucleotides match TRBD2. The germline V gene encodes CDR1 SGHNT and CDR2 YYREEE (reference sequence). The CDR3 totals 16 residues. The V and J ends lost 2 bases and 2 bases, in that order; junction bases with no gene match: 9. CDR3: CASSFGLAGLPYEQYF. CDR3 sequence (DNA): TGTGCCAGCAGCTTTGGTCTAGCGGGCCTCCCCTACGAGCAGTACTTC.

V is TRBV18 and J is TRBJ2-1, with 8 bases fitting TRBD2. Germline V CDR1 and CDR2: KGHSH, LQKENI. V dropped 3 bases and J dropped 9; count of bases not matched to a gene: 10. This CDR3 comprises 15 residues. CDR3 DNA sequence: TGTGCCAGCTCACCGACTAGCGCCCTTCTGGCTGAGCAGTTCTTC. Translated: CASSPTSALLAEQFF.

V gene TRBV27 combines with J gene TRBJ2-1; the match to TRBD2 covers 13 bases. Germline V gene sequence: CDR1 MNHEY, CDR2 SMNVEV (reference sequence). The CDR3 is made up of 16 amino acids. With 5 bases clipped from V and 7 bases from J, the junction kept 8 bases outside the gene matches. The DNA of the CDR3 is TGTGCCAGCAGTCTCAGACTAGCGGGAGGAAAGAATGAGCAGTTCTTC. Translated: CASSLRLAGGKNEQFF.

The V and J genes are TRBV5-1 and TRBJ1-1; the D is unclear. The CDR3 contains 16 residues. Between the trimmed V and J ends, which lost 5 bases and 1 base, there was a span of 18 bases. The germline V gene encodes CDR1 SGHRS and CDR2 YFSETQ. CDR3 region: CASRPTSGPSNTEAFF. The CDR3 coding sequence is TGCGCCAGCAGGCCTACGTCCGGGCCTTCGAACACTGAAGCTTTCTTT.

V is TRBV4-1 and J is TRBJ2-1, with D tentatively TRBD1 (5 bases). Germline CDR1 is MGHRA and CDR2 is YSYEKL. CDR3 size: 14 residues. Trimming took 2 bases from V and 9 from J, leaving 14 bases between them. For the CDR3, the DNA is TGCGCCAGCAGCCAACCTACATCAGGGATTGAGCAGTTCTTC. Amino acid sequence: CASSQPTSGIEQFF.

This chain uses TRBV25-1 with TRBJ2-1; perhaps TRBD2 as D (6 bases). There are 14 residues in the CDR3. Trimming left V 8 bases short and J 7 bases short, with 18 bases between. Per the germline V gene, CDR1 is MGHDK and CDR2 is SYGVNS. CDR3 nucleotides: TGTGCCAGCGAGAATGGAGGGCTGGGAAATGAGCAGTTCTTC. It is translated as CASENGGLGNEQFF.

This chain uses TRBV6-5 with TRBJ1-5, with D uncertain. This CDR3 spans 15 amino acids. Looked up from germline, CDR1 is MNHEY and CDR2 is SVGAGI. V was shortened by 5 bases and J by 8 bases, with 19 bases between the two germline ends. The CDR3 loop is CASSKYPGENKPQHF. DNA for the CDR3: TGTGCCAGCAGTAAATACCCCGGAGAGAATAAGCCCCAGCATTTT.

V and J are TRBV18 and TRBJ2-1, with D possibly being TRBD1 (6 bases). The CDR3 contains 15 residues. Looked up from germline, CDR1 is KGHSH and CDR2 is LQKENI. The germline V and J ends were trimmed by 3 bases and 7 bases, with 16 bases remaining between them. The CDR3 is CASSPLHREGNEQFF. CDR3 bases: TGTGCCAGCTCACCCTTACACAGGGAAGGGAATGAGCAGTTCTTC.

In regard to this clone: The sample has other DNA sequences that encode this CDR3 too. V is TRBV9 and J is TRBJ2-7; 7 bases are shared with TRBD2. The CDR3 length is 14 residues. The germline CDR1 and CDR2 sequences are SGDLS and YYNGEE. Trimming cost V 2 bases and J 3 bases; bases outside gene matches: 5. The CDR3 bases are TGTGCCAGCAGCGTGGGGCTAGCGGACTACGAGCAGTACTTC. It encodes CASSVGLADYEQYF. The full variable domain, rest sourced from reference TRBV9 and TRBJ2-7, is DSGVTQTPKHLITATGQRVTLRCSPRSGDLSVYWYQQSLDQGLQFLIQYYNGEERAKGNILERFSAQQFPDLHSELNLSSLELGDSALYFCASSVGLADYEQYFGPGTRLTVT.

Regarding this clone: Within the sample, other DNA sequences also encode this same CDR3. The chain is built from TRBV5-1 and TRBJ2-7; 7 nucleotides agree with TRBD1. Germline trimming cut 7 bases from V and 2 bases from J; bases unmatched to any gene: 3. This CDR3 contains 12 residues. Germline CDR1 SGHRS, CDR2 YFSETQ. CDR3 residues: CASRQGTYEQYF. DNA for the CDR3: TGCGCCAGCCGACAGGGAACCTACGAGCAGTACTTC. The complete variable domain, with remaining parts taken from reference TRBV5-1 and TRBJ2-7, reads KAGVTQTPRYLIKTRGQQVTLSCSPISGHRSVSWYQQTPGQGLQFLFEYFSETQRNKGNFPGRFSGRQFSNSRSEMNVSTLELGDSALYLCASRQGTYEQYFGPGTRLTVT.

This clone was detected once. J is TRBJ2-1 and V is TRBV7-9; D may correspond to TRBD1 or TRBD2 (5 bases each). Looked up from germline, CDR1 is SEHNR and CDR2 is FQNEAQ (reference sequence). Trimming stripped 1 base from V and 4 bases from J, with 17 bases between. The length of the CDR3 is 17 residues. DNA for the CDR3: TGTGCCAGCAGCTTAGAAGTTGGGGGAGTATCATACAATGAGCAGTTCTTC. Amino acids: CASSLEVGGVSYNEQFF.

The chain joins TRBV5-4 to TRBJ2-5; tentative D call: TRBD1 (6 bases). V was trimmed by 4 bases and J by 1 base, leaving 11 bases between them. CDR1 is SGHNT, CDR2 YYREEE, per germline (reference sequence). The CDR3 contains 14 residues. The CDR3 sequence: CASSEDSPQETQYF. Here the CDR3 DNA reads TGTGCCAGCAGCGAGGACAGCCCCCAAGAGACCCAGTACTTC.

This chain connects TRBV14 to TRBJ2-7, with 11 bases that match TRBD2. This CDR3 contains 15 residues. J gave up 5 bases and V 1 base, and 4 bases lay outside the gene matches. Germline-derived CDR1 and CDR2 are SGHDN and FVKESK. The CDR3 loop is CASSQVAGGPHEQYF. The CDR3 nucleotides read TGTGCCAGCAGCCAAGTAGCGGGAGGGCCTCACGAGCAGTACTTC.

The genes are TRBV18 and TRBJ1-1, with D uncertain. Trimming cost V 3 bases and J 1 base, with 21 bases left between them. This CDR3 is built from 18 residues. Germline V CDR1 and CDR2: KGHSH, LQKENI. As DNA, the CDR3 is TGTGCCAGCTCACCTATTTTGGGTACGGATGTTAGGAACACTGAAGCTTTCTTT. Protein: CASSPILGTDVRNTEAFF. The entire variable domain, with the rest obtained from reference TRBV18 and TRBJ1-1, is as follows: NAGVMQNPRHLVRRRGQEARLRCSPMKGHSHVYWYRQLPEEGLKFMVYLQKENIIDESGMPKERFSAEFPKEGPSILRIQQVVRGDSAAYFCASSPILGTDVRNTEAFFGQGTRLTVV.

CDR3 DNA: TGTGCCATCAGGGACGGACACCCTGGAAACACCATATATTTT. Residues: CAIRDGHPGNTIYF. This chain joins TRBV10-3 and TRBJ1-3, with D tentatively TRBD1 (5 bases). This CDR3 comprises 14 residues. Germline V gene data show CDR1 as ENHRY and CDR2 as SYGVKD. V was clipped by 6 bases and J by 2 bases, with 11 bases between them.

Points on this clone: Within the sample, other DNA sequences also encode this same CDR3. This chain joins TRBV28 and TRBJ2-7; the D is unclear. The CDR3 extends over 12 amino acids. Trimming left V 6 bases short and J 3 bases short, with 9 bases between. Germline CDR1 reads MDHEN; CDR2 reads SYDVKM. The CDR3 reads CASRPDRYEQYF. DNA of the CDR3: TGTGCCAGCAGACCCGACCGCTACGAGCAGTACTTC.

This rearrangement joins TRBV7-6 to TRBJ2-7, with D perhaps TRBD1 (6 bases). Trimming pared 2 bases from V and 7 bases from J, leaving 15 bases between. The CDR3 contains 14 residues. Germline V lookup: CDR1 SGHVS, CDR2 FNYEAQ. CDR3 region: CASSLRQGPGEQYF. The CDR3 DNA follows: TGTGCCAGCAGCTTAAGGCAGGGGCCAGGTGAGCAGTACTTC.

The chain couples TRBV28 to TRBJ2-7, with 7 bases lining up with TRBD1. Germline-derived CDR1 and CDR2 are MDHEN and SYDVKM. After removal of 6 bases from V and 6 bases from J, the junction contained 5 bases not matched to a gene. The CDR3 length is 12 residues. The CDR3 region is CASRTGRTEQYF. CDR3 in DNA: TGTGCCAGCAGGACAGGGAGAACCGAGCAGTACTTC. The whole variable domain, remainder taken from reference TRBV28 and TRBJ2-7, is DVKVTQSSRYLVKRTGEKVFLECVQDMDHENMFWYRQDPGLGLRLIYFSYDVKMKEKGDIPEGYSVSREKKERFSLILESASTNQTSMYLCASRTGRTEQYFGPGTRLTVT.

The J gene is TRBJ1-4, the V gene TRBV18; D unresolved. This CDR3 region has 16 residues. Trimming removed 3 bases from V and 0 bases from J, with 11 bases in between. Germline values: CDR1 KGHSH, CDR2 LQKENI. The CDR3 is CASSPNRAATNEKLFF. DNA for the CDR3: TGTGCCAGCTCACCCAATAGAGCAGCAACTAATGAAAAACTGTTTTTT.

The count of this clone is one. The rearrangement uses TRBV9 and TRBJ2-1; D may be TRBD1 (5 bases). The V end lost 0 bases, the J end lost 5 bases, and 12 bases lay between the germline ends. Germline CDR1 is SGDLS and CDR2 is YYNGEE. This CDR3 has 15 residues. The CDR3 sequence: CASSVEGFSDNEQFF. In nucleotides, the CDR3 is TGTGCCAGCAGCGTAGAGGGGTTCTCGGACAATGAGCAGTTCTTC. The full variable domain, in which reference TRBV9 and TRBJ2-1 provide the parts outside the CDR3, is DSGVTQTPKHLITATGQRVTLRCSPRSGDLSVYWYQQSLDQGLQFLIQYYNGEERAKGNILERFSAQQFPDLHSELNLSSLELGDSALYFCASSVEGFSDNEQFFGPGTRLTVL.

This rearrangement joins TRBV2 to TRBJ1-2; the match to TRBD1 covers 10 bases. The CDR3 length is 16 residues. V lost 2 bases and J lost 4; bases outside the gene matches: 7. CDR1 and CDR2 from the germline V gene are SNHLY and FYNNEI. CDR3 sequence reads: CASSETDRGRGYGYTF. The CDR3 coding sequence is TGTGCCAGCAGTGAAACAGACAGGGGGCGAGGCTATGGCTACACCTTC.